This TCR beta chain was sequenced for a study of blood T cell repertoires in COVID-19. In the study overall: T cells, B-cell-depleted T cells, or PBMCs supplied cDNA or gDNA.

The data were produced by immunoSEQ multiplex PCR, yet TCRdb's version contains in-frame clones alone and is incomplete. The sample contains around 280,000 clones, under 90% of which appear only once. The CDR3 has 16 amino acids. Germline CDR1 SGHRS, CDR2 YFSETQ. J gave up 6 bases and V 4 bases, and 6 bases lay outside the gene matches. Sequenced input: PBMCs or T cells enriched from blood (not recorded which). The clonotype was recovered from a woman aged 40 to 55 who had recovered from COVID-19. This chain joins TRBV5-1 and TRBJ2-2; 13 bases are shared with TRBD2. In nucleotides, the CDR3 is TGCGCCAGCAGCAAAACTAGCGGGGGGGCCCCCGGGGAGCTGTTTTTT. It translates to CASSKTSGGAPGELFF. Full variable domain (missing parts from reference TRBV5-1 and TRBJ2-2): KAGVTQTPRYLIKTRGQQVTLSCSPISGHRSVSWYQQTPGQGLQFLFEYFSETQRNKGNFPGRFSGRQFSNSRSEMNVSTLELGDSALYLCASSKTSGGAPGELFFGEGSRLTVL.